A single sample is the source of the 27 T cell receptor beta chains below, sequenced in a study of memory CD4+ T cells and cytomegalovirus serostatus. Clones were sequenced by immunoSEQ multiplex PCR, and TCRdb holds only the in-frame ones, with some missing. This sample has over 40,000 clones, with roughly 77% found just once. The sort gate was single viable CD3+CD4+CD8-CD45RO+ cells for memory CD4+ T cells. The source material was memory CD4+ T cells from blood. Receptors originate from an adult in good health and CMV-seronegative.

This rearrangement joins TRBV6-4 to TRBJ2-4, with D uncertain. The V gene lost 7 bases and the J gene lost 1 base, with 11 bases spanning the gap. Germline loops: CDR1 MRHNA, CDR2 SNTAGT. The length of the CDR3 is 14 residues. CDR3 amino acids: CASTTTPAKNIQYF. The DNA for the CDR3 is TGTGCCAGCACCACGACACCTGCCAAAAACATTCAGTACTTC.

The V call is TRBV5-6, the J call TRBJ1-2; a weak D match, TRBD1 (6 bases). This CDR3 spans 13 amino acids. CDR1 and CDR2 (germline): SGHDT, YYEEEE. V lost 4 bases and J 4 bases, leaving 11 bases between the germline ends. The CDR3 DNA sequence: TGTGCCAGCAGCCGACAGGCCCTCTATGGCTACACCTTC. Translating it yields CASSRQALYGYTF. Using reference TRBV5-6 and TRBJ1-2 for the parts outside the CDR3, the full variable domain is DAGVTQSPTHLIKTRGQQVTLRCSPKSGHDTVSWYQQALGQGPQFIFQYYEEEERQRGNFPDRFSGHQFPNYSSELNVNALLLGDSALYLCASSRQALYGYTFGSGTRLTVV.

The chain employs TRBV10-2 and TRBJ2-5, with unresolved D. V was cut by 2 bases and J by 3 bases, with 10 bases left in between. CDR3 size: 14 residues. The germline gives CDR1 WSHSY, CDR2 SAAADI. CDR3 coding DNA: TGCGCCAGCAGTGAGGGCAGGTTCGAAGAGACCCAGTACTTC. This translates into CASSEGRFEETQYF.

The chain recombines TRBV28 with TRBJ2-3; D gene unclear. CDR1 is MDHEN, CDR2 SYDVKM, per germline. V was clipped by 2 bases and J by 6 bases, with 24 bases between them. The CDR3 covers 18 residues. The CDR3 coding sequence is TGTGCCAGCAGTTTACGTCGATTTCGGCAGACTGCCGCGGATACGCAGTATTTT. It translates to CASSLRRFRQTAADTQYF.

This chain connects TRBV10-3 to TRBJ1-3; the D is unclear. V was cut by 4 bases and J by 4 bases, with 14 bases left in between. The CDR3 length is 15 residues. Germline V gene sequence: CDR1 ENHRY, CDR2 SYGVKD. The CDR3 is CAISGRLMQGNTIYF. The DNA for the CDR3 is TGTGCCATCAGTGGCAGGCTAATGCAAGGAAACACCATATATTTT.

V is TRBV27 and J is TRBJ1-1; TRBD1 might be the D (5 bases). Deletions cut 4 bases from V and 1 base from J, with 10 bases between. The CDR3 is made up of 14 amino acids. Germline values: CDR1 MNHEY, CDR2 SMNVEV (reference sequence). CDR3 protein: CASSSGRANTEAFF. The CDR3 bases are TGTGCCAGCAGTTCGGGCAGGGCGAACACTGAAGCTTTCTTT.

The chain couples TRBV5-8 to TRBJ2-7; 7 bases line up with TRBD1. The germline gives CDR1 SGHTS, CDR2 YDEGEE. J lost 2 bases, V lost 4 bases, and 3 bases had no gene match. The CDR3 loop spans 13 amino acids. CDR3 region: CASSQGQPYEQYF. The CDR3 DNA follows: TGTGCCAGCAGCCAGGGACAGCCCTACGAGCAGTACTTC.

V gene TRBV5-1 combines with J gene TRBJ2-4, with D tentatively TRBD2 (5 bases). The V gene's germline CDR1 is SGHRS and CDR2 YFSETQ. This CDR3 has 16 amino acids. V lost 4 bases and J 3 bases, leaving 17 bases between the germline ends. The CDR3, as DNA: TGCGCCAGCAGCCTTCATGGCGAGGGTGGCAAAAACATTCAGTACTTC. Residues: CASSLHGEGGKNIQYF.

CDR3 loop: CAIRKGQNYGYTF. CDR3 coding DNA: TGTGCCATCAGGAAGGGACAGAACTATGGCTACACCTTC. The chain links TRBV10-3 to TRBJ1-2; 7 bases are a match to TRBD1. The CDR3 covers 13 residues. Germline CDR1 reads ENHRY; CDR2 reads SYGVKD. V trimming: 6 bases; J trimming: 2 bases; junction bases outside the gene matches: 3.

This rearrangement joins TRBV6-4 to TRBJ2-5, with 10 bases fitting TRBD1. The J call is doubtful: the DNA matches TRBJ2-7 better. The CDR3 spans 15 residues. CDR1 is MRHNA and CDR2 is SNTAGT in the germline V gene. Here the CDR3 reads CASRTDRGRLYEQYF. The CDR3 bases are TGTGCCAGCAGGACGGACAGGGGGAGACTCTACGAGCAGTACTTC.

This chain links TRBV18 with TRBJ2-2; D is undetermined. Germline V CDR1 and CDR2: KGHSH, LQKENI. The CDR3 contains 14 residues. Trimming took 0 bases from V and 3 from J, leaving 5 bases between them. CDR3 in DNA: TGTGCCAGCTCACCACCTGTCCACACCGGGGAGCTGTTTTTT. It yields the protein CASSPPVHTGELFF.

The chain is built from TRBV5-1 and TRBJ1-5; D might be TRBD1 (5 bases). Germline V gene lookup returns CDR1 SGHRS and CDR2 YFSETQ. The CDR3 loop spans 15 amino acids. V gave up 0 bases and J gave up 6 bases, with 13 bases separating them. CDR3 residues: CASSLGGELGQPQHF. The CDR3 DNA reads as TGCGCCAGCAGCTTGGGGGGGGAATTAGGTCAGCCCCAGCATTTT. The whole variable domain, remainder taken from reference TRBV5-1 and TRBJ1-5, is KAGVTQTPRYLIKTRGQQVTLSCSPISGHRSVSWYQQTPGQGLQFLFEYFSETQRNKGNFPGRFSGRQFSNSRSEMNVSTLELGDSALYLCASSLGGELGQPQHFGDGTRLSIL.

The rearrangement links TRBV6-5 to TRBJ1-5; TRBD1 might be the D (5 bases). Germline assignment: CDR1 MNHEY and CDR2 SVGAGI. V lost 6 bases and J 4 bases, leaving 10 bases between the germline ends. This CDR3 is built from 13 residues. The CDR3 here is CASRLTANQPQHF. The CDR3 nucleotides read TGTGCCAGCAGATTGACAGCAAATCAGCCCCAGCATTTT.

The V and J genes are TRBV6-1 and TRBJ2-5; D may be TRBD2 (5 bases). The CDR3 spans 12 residues. The germline V and J ends were trimmed by 2 bases and 4 bases, with 5 bases remaining between them. Germline lookup yields CDR1 MNHNS and CDR2 SASEGT. CDR3 DNA sequence: TGTGCCAGCAGTGAACGGGGAGAGACCCAGTACTTC. It encodes CASSERGETQYF.

V usage is TRBV5-1 and J usage is TRBJ1-1, with D unclear. Germline V lookup: CDR1 SGHRS, CDR2 YFSETQ. This CDR3 spans 15 amino acids. V was trimmed by 4 bases and J by 3 bases, leaving 16 bases between them. The CDR3 region has the DNA TGCGCCAGCAGCCAAACCACACCGGTAGACACTGAAGCTTTCTTT. Protein product: CASSQTTPVDTEAFF.

V usage is TRBV30 and J usage is TRBJ1-1, with a tentative D call TRBD1 (6 bases). The CDR3 has 15 amino acids. The germline V and J ends were trimmed by 2 bases and 4 bases, with 17 bases remaining between them. CDR1 and CDR2 from the germline V gene are GTSNPN and SVGIG (reference sequence). CDR3: CAWSPWGRGATEAFF. The DNA for the CDR3 is TGTGCCTGGAGTCCCTGGGGAAGGGGGGCCACTGAAGCTTTCTTT. Filled out from reference TRBV30 and TRBJ1-1, the complete variable domain reads SQTIHQWPATLVQPVGSPLSLECTVEGTSNPNLYWYRQAAGRGLQLLFYSVGIGQISSEVPQNLSASRPQDRQFILSSKKLLLSDSGFYLCAWSPWGRGATEAFFGQGTRLTVV.

This clone was counted a few times. This chain links TRBV30 with TRBJ1-6; D gene unclear. The CDR3 is 12 residues long. V was shortened by 0 bases and J by 8 bases, with 5 bases between the two germline ends. Germline loops: CDR1 GTSNPN, CDR2 SVGIG (reference sequence). The CDR3, as DNA: TGTGCCTGGAGTGTACTGGATTCACCCCTCCACTTT. It encodes CAWSVLDSPLHF.

The rearrangement joins TRBV19 to TRBJ2-5; tentative D call: TRBD1 (6 bases). Trimming removed 7 bases from V and 5 bases from J, with 17 bases in between. Germline V CDR1 and CDR2: LNHDA, SQIVND (reference sequence). The CDR3 has 14 residues. The CDR3 DNA sequence: TGTGCCAGTACCTCCTCGTTGGGGGCTGAGACCCAGTACTTC. The encoded protein is CASTSSLGAETQYF.

The chain is built from TRBV28 and TRBJ2-7, with D hard to call. Germline assignment: CDR1 MDHEN and CDR2 SYDVKM. There are 13 residues in the CDR3. V shed 8 bases and J shed 3 bases, with 14 bases lying between them. The CDR3 is CASRHGSIYEQYF. The CDR3 DNA sequence: TGTGCCAGCCGCCATGGAAGTATCTACGAGCAGTACTTC.

V is TRBV7-8 and J is TRBJ1-2, with 9 bases that match TRBD1. This CDR3 contains 16 residues. Germline lookup yields CDR1 SGHVS and CDR2 FQNEAQ. The V and J ends lost 4 bases and 7 bases, in that order; junction bases with no gene match: 13. The CDR3 is CASSSTSVGTGSGYTF. The CDR3 DNA sequence: TGTGCCAGCAGCTCTACGAGCGTTGGGACAGGGAGTGGCTACACCTTC.

V and J are TRBV19 and TRBJ1-5; D is unresolved. Germline V gene sequence: CDR1 LNHDA, CDR2 SQIVND (reference sequence). CDR3 length: 13 residues. The V gene lost 5 bases and the J gene lost 3 bases, with 8 bases spanning the gap. The CDR3 loop is CASSPGVNQPQHF. The CDR3 region has the DNA TGTGCCAGTAGTCCAGGCGTCAATCAGCCCCAGCATTTT.

The CDR3 loop is CASSPGNRTSGGDQETQYF. In DNA form, the CDR3 reads TGTGCCAGCTCACCCGGCAATCGGACTAGCGGGGGGGATCAAGAGACCCAGTACTTC. This sequence joins TRBV18 and TRBJ2-5, with 15 bases matching TRBD2. CDR3 length: 19 amino acids. CDR1 is KGHSH and CDR2 is LQKENI in the germline V gene. V dropped 3 bases and J dropped 2; count of bases not matched to a gene: 10.

The rearrangement uses TRBV21-1 and TRBJ1-1; TRBD1, as called in the table, went unchecked against the DNA. TRBV21-1 has pseudogene status. The CDR3 has 16 residues. In DNA form, the CDR3 reads TGTGCCAGCAGCCTCCGGGACAGGGGGCAGGACACTGAAGCTTTCTTT. Residues: CASSLRDRGQDTEAFF.

This clone came up a few times. The genes are TRBV6-5 and TRBJ1-1; unclear D gene. This CDR3 is 15 amino acids long. Germline CDR1 is MNHEY and CDR2 is SVGAGI. V dropped 0 bases and J dropped 1 base, with 9 bases sitting between them. The CDR3 reads CASSYSRLSNTEAFF. CDR3 in DNA: TGTGCCAGCAGTTACTCCAGGCTATCGAACACTGAAGCTTTCTTT.

The V call is TRBV6-1, the J call TRBJ2-3; D might be TRBD1 (5 bases). Germline lookup yields CDR1 MNHNS and CDR2 SASEGT. This CDR3 contains 12 residues. Trimming left V 4 bases short and J 14 bases short, with 16 bases between. Here the CDR3 DNA reads TGTGCCAGCAGTGCCGGCAGGGCCCCGTTGTATTTT. Its protein is CASSAGRAPLYF.

The chain carries TRBV6-1 and TRBJ1-2; 9 bases agree with TRBD1. There are 14 residues in the CDR3. Germline V gene lookup returns CDR1 MNHNS and CDR2 SASEGT. The J segment lost 7 bases and the V segment lost 3 bases, leaving 6 bases of the junction unmatched. Here the CDR3 DNA reads TGTGCCAGCAGTGAGGGACAGGGACCTATTGGCTACACCTTC. Protein product: CASSEGQGPIGYTF.

In its sample, this clone was seen a few times. The chain employs TRBV7-8 and TRBJ2-1, with D perhaps given as TRBD1 or TRBD2 (5 bases each). The CDR3 has 16 residues. Trimming removed 7 bases from V and 1 base from J, with 17 bases in between. Germline V gives CDR1 SGHVS, CDR2 FQNEAQ. The CDR3 is CASTPYRDGSYNEQFF. DNA for the CDR3: TGTGCCAGCACCCCTTATCGGGACGGATCCTACAATGAGCAGTTCTTC.